Listed below are T cell receptor beta chains from one sample, sequenced in a study of STAT5B mutations in CD4+ large granular lymphocyte leukemia. Profiling relied on immunoSEQ multiplex PCR, and the TCRdb table lists in-frame clones only, not all of them. In the table there are approximately 35,000 clones, 65% to 70% of which are singletons. The sequenced sample consisted of CD4+ T cells from blood buffy coats. All receptors come from a human donor in good health. CDR3s leave out the opening cysteine and the closing phenylalanine or tryptophan. D genes are given only for firm matches. Part of the rows lack a size; the others show once, few, many or a class for expanded clones.

clone size	V gene	D gene	CDR3 protein
NA	TRBV15	NA	ATSKGWDPSYNEQF
NA	TRBV19	NA	ASAGTVTDTQY
NA	TRBV6-1	NA	ASREGGGAYEQY
NA	TRBV15	TRBD1	ATSRDPRQGASTQPQH
once	TRBV19	NA	ASSIDPGPGGYGYT
NA	TRBV7-3	NA	ASSYTSLGTDTQY
once	TRBV13	TRBD1	ASSYGQGSYEQY
NA	TRBV10-1	TRBD2	ASSDRGLAGGPSLRDTQY
NA	TRBV15	NA	ATSRDSFVAVLGYT
NA	TRBV7-8	NA	ASSSTPGGLTEQY
NA	TRBV28	NA	ASSSDSPGGYT
few	TRBV19	TRBD2	ASSRGLAGYSYNEQF
NA	TRBV21-1	NA	ASRIYGVGQGGSNGYT
few	TRBV6-5	TRBD2	ASSNRGGASEQY
NA	TRBV7-9	TRBD1	ASSYGQANSPLH
NA	TRBV28	NA	ASSWLGETQY
once	TRBV7-3	TRBD2	ASSREGRGFTDTQY
NA	TRBV18	TRBD2	ASSPALAASYNEQF
NA	TRBV2	NA	AANTGGTNEKLF
NA	TRBV7-2	NA	ASSPEGGNTEAF
few	TRBV15	TRBD1	ATSRDRSGQGASGYT
NA	TRBV27	TRBD1	ASSPQGQGAPYGYT
NA	TRBV23-1	TRBD1	ASSQLDRGLNQPQH
NA	TRBV6-5	NA	ASSYSRARGSGYT
NA	TRBV18	NA	ASSHGRNEQF
NA	TRBV6-1	NA	ASSVQHYSNQPQH
NA	TRBV4-1	NA	ASSQDHPGAGGNTIY
NA	TRBV4-3	NA	ASSSRGAEKLF
NA	TRBV9	TRBD2	ASSVGGSGGPQETQY
NA	TRBV11-3	NA	ASSNRDGPYEQY
NA	TRBV18	TRBD2	ASSPRASGGSPSYNEQF
NA	TRBV11-2	TRBD1	ASSFVGQSTDTQY
once	TRBV5-8	NA	ASSPDGYGGNYGYT
NA	TRBV5-1	NA	ASSQSGGANTEAF
NA	TRBV7-2	NA	ASSSRRTAYEQY
NA	TRBV7-2	TRBD2	ASKESRAGRPNEQF
NA	TRBV18	NA	ASSANRDNEQF
NA	TRBV7-2	NA	ASNQQGVMTEAF
NA	TRBV29-1	NA	SVQRARNTGELF
NA	TRBV25-1	NA	ASSSGSDTQY
NA	TRBV5-1	NA	ASSLTPNSGNTIY
NA	TRBV4-1	NA	ASSQELQALAYTQY
once	TRBV7-6	NA	ASSPRGAGGAGAGELF
NA	TRBV6-1	TRBD2	ASRREGRSYNEQF
NA	TRBV7-3	NA	ASSSGLGQPQH
NA	TRBV14	TRBD2	ASSQLAGAYNEQF
NA	TRBV19	TRBD1	ASSIGGQGARIR
once	TRBV7-3	TRBD2	ASSPTSGVTDTQY
NA	TRBV29-1	NA	SVALLNTEAF